These 8 T cell receptor beta chains came from one sample sequenced in a study of blood T cell repertoires in COVID-19. Sequencing was performed with immunoSEQ multiplex PCR; in TCRdb, only in-frame clones are kept and a portion is missing. The top ten hold over 1.5% of the sample, which has tens of thousands of clones, about nine tenths seen once. The sample comprised peripheral blood. The receptors here all came from a man in his sixties with acute or convalescent COVID-19.

CDR3 DNA: TGTGCCAGCAGCTTGAGGGACACTTCATCCTACGAGCAGTACTTC. This codes for CASSLRDTSSYEQYF. The chain links TRBV7-8 to TRBJ2-7; the D gene is possibly TRBD1 (6 bases). CDR1 SGHVS and CDR2 FQNEAQ come from the germline V gene. The CDR3 consists of 15 residues. V lost 3 bases and J 1 base, leaving 13 bases between the germline ends.

The chain uses TRBV3-1 (or the pseudogene TRBV3-2) and TRBJ2-7; D perhaps matches TRBD2 (6 bases). V was trimmed by 1 base and J by 1 base, leaving 17 bases between them. Germline V gene lookup returns CDR1 LGHDT and CDR2 YNNKEL (reference sequence). The CDR3 length is 17 residues. CDR3 protein: CASSQVRYGGVSYEQYF. The CDR3 DNA sequence: TGTGCCAGCAGCCAAGTCCGGTACGGGGGAGTTTCCTACGAGCAGTACTTC.

The rearrangement joins TRBV11-2 to TRBJ2-4; 9 bases align to TRBD1. Germline values: CDR1 SGHAT, CDR2 FQNNGV. The length of the CDR3 is 19 residues. V lost 4 bases, J lost 0 bases, and 13 bases stayed unmatched. The CDR3 spells CASSSNRDRAVKAKNIQYF. The CDR3 DNA reads TGTGCCAGCAGCTCAAACCGGGACAGGGCGGTTAAAGCCAAAAACATTCAGTACTTC.

CDR3 residues: CASSPGTEQPQHF. For the CDR3, the DNA is TGTGCCAGCTCACCTGGGACAGAGCAGCCCCAGCATTTT. The chain uses TRBV18 and TRBJ1-5, with TRBD1 matching 7 bases. The J segment lost 7 bases and the V segment lost 3 bases, leaving 3 bases of the junction unmatched. There are 13 residues in the CDR3. Germline V gene data show CDR1 as KGHSH and CDR2 as LQKENI.

This rearrangement joins TRBV7-9 to TRBJ1-1, with D maybe TRBD1 (6 bases). Trimming shortened V by 6 bases and J by 1 base, and 15 bases separated the two germline ends. The CDR3 is made up of 15 amino acids. The germline gives CDR1 SEHNR, CDR2 FQNEAQ (reference sequence). CDR3 nucleotide sequence: TGTGCCAGCAGTTTACAGGGAGGTCCGAACACTGAAGCTTTCTTT. It is translated as CASSLQGGPNTEAFF.

The V gene is TRBV20-1, the J gene TRBJ2-3; D unresolved. V shed 2 bases and J shed 5 bases, with 5 bases lying between them. Per germline, CDR1 DFQATT and CDR2 SNEGSKA (reference sequence). The CDR3 is 11 residues long. The CDR3 DNA follows: TGCAGTGCTAGAACGGTAGATACGCAGTATTTT. It is translated as CSARTVDTQYF.

This rearrangement joins TRBV5-6 to TRBJ2-4, with D possibly being TRBD2 (5 bases). The CDR3 runs to 15 residues. The germline gives CDR1 SGHDT, CDR2 YYEEEE. The V end lost 4 bases, the J end lost 0 bases, and 11 bases lay between the germline ends. The CDR3 loop is CASSPGILAKNIQYF. CDR3 DNA sequence: TGTGCCAGCAGCCCGGGGATACTAGCCAAAAACATTCAGTACTTC.

This clone was observed a few times. CDR3 protein: CASSEGRGGGADTQYF. CDR3 sequence (DNA): TGTGCCAGCAGTGAAGGACGAGGAGGGGGGGCAGATACGCAGTATTTT. The rearrangement uses TRBV2 and TRBJ2-3, with D possibly TRBD2 on 7 matching bases. In germline, CDR1 is SNHLY, CDR2 FYNNEI. Trimming left V 1 base short and J 4 bases short, with 15 bases between. The CDR3 runs 16 residues. The variable domain in full, with the rest retrieved from reference TRBV2 and TRBJ2-3, is EPEVTQTPSHQVTQMGQEVILRCVPISNHLYFYWYRQILGQKVEFLVSFYNNEISEKSEIFDDQFSVERPDGSNFTLKIRSTKLEDSAMYFCASSEGRGGGADTQYFGPGTRLTVL.